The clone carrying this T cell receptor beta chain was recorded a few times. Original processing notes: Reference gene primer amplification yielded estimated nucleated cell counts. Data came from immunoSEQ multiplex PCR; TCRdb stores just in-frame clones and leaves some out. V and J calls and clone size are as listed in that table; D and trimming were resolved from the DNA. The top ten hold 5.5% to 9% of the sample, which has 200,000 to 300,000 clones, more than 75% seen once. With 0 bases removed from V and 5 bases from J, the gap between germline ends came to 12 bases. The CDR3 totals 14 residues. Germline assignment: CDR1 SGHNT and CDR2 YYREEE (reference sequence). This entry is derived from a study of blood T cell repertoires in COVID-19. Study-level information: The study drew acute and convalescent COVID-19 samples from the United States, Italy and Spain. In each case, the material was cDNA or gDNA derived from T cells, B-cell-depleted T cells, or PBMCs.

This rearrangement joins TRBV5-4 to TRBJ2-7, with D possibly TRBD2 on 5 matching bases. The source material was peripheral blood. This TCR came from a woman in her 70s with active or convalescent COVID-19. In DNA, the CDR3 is TGTGCCAGCAGCTTGGCTCGGGATCGTCACGAGCAGTACTTC. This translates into CASSLARDRHEQYF.